The following is a T cell receptor (beta chain) sequence with its context. The antigen remains undetermined. The sample comes from a study of CD4 T cells in relation to SARS-CoV-2 and coronaviruses. Looking at the study overall: PBMCs were cultured with antigen for about eleven days before TCR beta sequencing. No peptide or an HIV-1 Nef peptide pool served as negative control.

Study-level findings and limits: Crossreactivity was assessed only for spike protein, not other viral proteins. About 65% of donors had memory CD4+ clonotypes crossrecognizing SARS-CoV-2 and common cold coronavirus spike.

The unexposed donors gave CD4+ T cells in 2011-2018, prior to COVID-19. Isolation of CD4+ T cells took place after about 9 days in culture. Sequencing used immunoSEQ multiplex PCR; TCRdb keeps in-frame clones, though not all of them. The data contain around 15,000 clones, 79% of them singletons. The germline gives CDR1 MGHDK, CDR2 SYGVNS. This CDR3 is built from 16 residues. V lost 7 bases to trimming and J lost 2 bases, with 20 bases between them. Sample: CD4+ T cells from PBMCs, cultured in vitro. The chain carries TRBV25-1 and TRBJ2-5; a weak D match, TRBD2 (5 bases). The TCR sequence derives from a human donor in good health. CDR3 loop: CASIAARTGRQETQYF. The CDR3 DNA sequence: TGTGCCAGCATCGCCGCGAGGACTGGAAGGCAAGAGACCCAGTACTTC.